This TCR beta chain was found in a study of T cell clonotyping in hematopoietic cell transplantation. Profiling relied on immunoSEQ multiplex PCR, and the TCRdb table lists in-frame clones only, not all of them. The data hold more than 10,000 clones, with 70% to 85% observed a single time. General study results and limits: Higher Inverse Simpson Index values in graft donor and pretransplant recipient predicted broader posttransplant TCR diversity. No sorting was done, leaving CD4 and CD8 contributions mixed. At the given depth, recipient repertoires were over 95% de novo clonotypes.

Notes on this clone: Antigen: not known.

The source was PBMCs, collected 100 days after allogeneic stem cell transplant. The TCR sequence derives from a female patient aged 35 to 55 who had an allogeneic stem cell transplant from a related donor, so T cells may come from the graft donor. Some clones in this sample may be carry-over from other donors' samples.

The CDR3 DNA is TGCAGCGTTGGACAGAAGAACACTGAAGCTTTCTTT. This codes for CSVGQKNTEAFF. The chain carries TRBV29-1 and TRBJ1-1; tentatively, D is TRBD1 (5 bases). Germline values: CDR1 SQVTM, CDR2 ANQGSEA. This CDR3 has 12 residues. V dropped 4 bases and J dropped 1 base, with 7 bases sitting between them.